The present T cell receptor beta chain was sequenced within a study of cytomegalovirus exposure and HLA in healthy donors. As regards this clone: Its specificity is not known.

The PCR ran on 60 Vbeta and 13 Jbeta primers. Profiling relied on immunoSEQ multiplex PCR, and the TCRdb table lists in-frame clones only, not all of them. In all, the sample yields over 90,000 clones. Study-level findings and limits: Previous analysis showed most TCR beta V segments were productive about 90% or about 30% of the time.

The CDR3 length is 17 residues. Germline-derived CDR1 and CDR2 are SQVTM and ANQGSEA. J gave up 5 bases and V 6 bases, and 13 bases lay outside the gene matches. The chain uses TRBV29-1 and TRBJ1-4, with 12 bases that match TRBD1. This clonotype was sampled from a man in his forties in good health and CMV-seronegative. Input material: PBMCs. CDR3 region: CSVVGQGASLLNEKLFF. The CDR3 nucleotides are TGCAGCGTAGTGGGACAGGGGGCCTCCTTATTAAATGAAAAACTGTTTTTT.